One and the same sample provided the 9 T cell receptor beta chains below, sequenced in a study of T cell responses to AZD1222 COVID-19 vaccine. Repertoires were generated with immunoSEQ multiplex PCR, while TCRdb's copy carries only in-frame clones and drops some. Of 80,000 to 100,000 clones in the sample, 75% to 90% were seen once. Source: peripheral blood, taken 28 days after the second AZD1222 dose. All receptors derive from an adult who received the AZD1222 COVID-19 vaccine.

V usage is TRBV14 and J usage is TRBJ2-7; D is ambiguous. The germline V gene encodes CDR1 SGHDN and CDR2 FVKESK. This CDR3 has 12 residues. V gave up 1 base and J gave up 2 bases, with 3 bases separating them. CDR3 amino acids: CASSQGAYEQYF. The CDR3 DNA sequence: TGTGCCAGCAGCCAAGGGGCCTACGAGCAGTACTTC.

The V call is TRBV5-4, the J call TRBJ2-3, with 10 bases that match TRBD2. The CDR3 contains 17 residues. V lost 3 bases to trimming and J lost 5 bases; unmatched junction nucleotides: 12. Germline V gives CDR1 SGHNT, CDR2 YYREEE (reference sequence). This chain's CDR3 is CASSSAVSGGGRDTQYF. CDR3 in DNA: TGTGCCAGCAGCTCGGCGGTGAGCGGGGGGGGTAGAGATACGCAGTATTTT.

The CDR3: CASDPNTGRGGYTF. CDR3 in DNA: TGTGCCAGTGATCCCAACACGGGGCGGGGAGGCTACACCTTC. The gene calls are TRBV19 and TRBJ1-2; D perhaps matches TRBD1 (5 bases). Germline-derived CDR1 and CDR2 are LNHDA and SQIVND (reference sequence). This CDR3 contains 14 residues. Deletions cut 8 bases from V and 8 bases from J, with 21 bases between.

This rearrangement joins TRBV4-2 to TRBJ1-2; 8 nucleotides match TRBD1. The germline gives CDR1 LGHNA, CDR2 YNFKEQ. V dropped 1 base and J dropped 5; count of bases not matched to a gene: 9. The CDR3 covers 16 residues. The CDR3 nucleotides read TGTGCCAGCAGCCAAGCAGCGGACAGGGAAGAATATGGCTACACCTTC. Encoded protein: CASSQAADREEYGYTF.

The CDR3 loop reads CASSLGQYGYTF. The DNA for the CDR3 is TGTGCCAGCAGCCTAGGACAGTATGGCTACACCTTC. The gene calls are TRBV7-9 and TRBJ1-2; D is perhaps TRBD1 (6 bases). Germline V CDR1 and CDR2: SEHNR, FQNEAQ (reference sequence). The CDR3 sequence is 12 residues long. Trimming stripped 5 bases from V and 5 bases from J, with 9 bases between.

J is TRBJ2-7 and V is TRBV10-2; the D gene is possibly TRBD1 (6 bases). The CDR3 consists of 13 residues. Germline V lookup: CDR1 WSHSY, CDR2 SAAADI. Trimming shortened V by 2 bases and J by 6 bases, and 11 bases separated the two germline ends. Here the CDR3 DNA reads TGCGCCAGCAGTGAGACAGGGCGAGTCGAGCAGTACGTC. Its protein product is CASSETGRVEQYV.

The chain combines TRBV28 with TRBJ2-7; D gene uncertain. CDR1 is MDHEN and CDR2 is SYDVKM in the germline V gene. CDR3 length equals 12 residues. The germline V and J ends were trimmed by 1 base and 5 bases, with 6 bases remaining between them. This CDR3 reads CASSLLGNEQYF. The DNA for the CDR3 is TGTGCCAGCAGTTTATTAGGTAACGAGCAGTACTTC.

The chain couples TRBV24-1 to TRBJ2-3, with TRBD1 matching over 10 bases. V lost 3 bases and J lost 8; bases outside the gene matches: 16. Germline V lookup: CDR1 KGHDR, CDR2 SFDVKD. This CDR3 comprises 18 residues. The DNA for the CDR3 is TGTGCCACCAGTGATCCCGCTGGACAGGGGGGTAAGCCAGGTACGCAGTATTTT. Encoded protein: CATSDPAGQGGKPGTQYF.

The chain uses TRBV28 and TRBJ2-2; 8 nucleotides agree with TRBD2. The trim removed 7 bases at V and 6 bases at J, leaving 7 bases unmatched. CDR3 length: 14 amino acids. The germline CDR1 and CDR2 sequences are MDHEN and SYDVKM. This chain's CDR3 is CASTLGGVSGELFF. The CDR3 DNA reads TGTGCCAGCACCCTCGGGGGGGTTTCCGGGGAGCTGTTTTTT.